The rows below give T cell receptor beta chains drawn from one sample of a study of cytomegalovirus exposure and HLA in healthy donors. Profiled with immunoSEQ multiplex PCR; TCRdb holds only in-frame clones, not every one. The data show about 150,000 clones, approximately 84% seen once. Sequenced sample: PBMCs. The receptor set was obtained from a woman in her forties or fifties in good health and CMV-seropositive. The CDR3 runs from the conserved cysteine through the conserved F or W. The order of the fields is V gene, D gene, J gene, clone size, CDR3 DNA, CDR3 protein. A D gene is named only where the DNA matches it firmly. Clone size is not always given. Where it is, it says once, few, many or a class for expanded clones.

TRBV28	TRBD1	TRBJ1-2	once	TGTGCCAGCAGACAAGTCAAGACGGGACAGGGGTACGGCTACACCTTC	CASRQVKTGQGYGYTF
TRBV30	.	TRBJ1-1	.	TGTGCCTGGAGTTTAGGGGGTGGGGGGGCGCGGGCTTTCTTT	CAWSLGGGGARAFF
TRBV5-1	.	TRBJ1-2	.	TGCGCCAGCAGCTTGGGCGGCCTCCATGGAGGGTATGGCTACACCTTC	CASSLGGLHGGYGYTF
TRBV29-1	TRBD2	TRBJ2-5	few	TGCAGCGTTGCCAGTCCCGAGGGAGGGGAAGAGACCCAGTACTTC	CSVASPEGGEETQYF
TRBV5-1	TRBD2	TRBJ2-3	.	TGCGCCAGCAGTCTAGCGGGGGCCGCAGATACGCAGTATTTT	CASSLAGAADTQYF
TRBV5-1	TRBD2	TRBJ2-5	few	TGCGCCAGCAGCCCGGTAGCGGGGGGAACCAAAGAGACCCAGTACTTC	CASSPVAGGTKETQYF
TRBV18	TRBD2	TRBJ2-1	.	TGTGCCAGCTCACCTAGCGGGGGGTACAATGAGCAGTTCTTC	CASSPSGGYNEQFF
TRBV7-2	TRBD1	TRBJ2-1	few	TGTGCCAGCAGCTGGCGGGGACAGGGGGGCAATGAGCAGTTCTTC	CASSWRGQGGNEQFF
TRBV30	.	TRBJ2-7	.	TGTGCCTGGAGTGACGGCGGCCCGACCTACGAGCAGTACTTC	CAWSDGGPTYEQYF
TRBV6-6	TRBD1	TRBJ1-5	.	TGTGCCAGCACAGTAGGACAGGAGTACAATCAGCCCCAGCATTTT	CASTVGQEYNQPQHF
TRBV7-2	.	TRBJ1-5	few	TGTGCCAGCAGCTCGGGGGGGACCAATCAGCCCCAGCATTTT	CASSSGGTNQPQHF
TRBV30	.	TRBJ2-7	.	TGTGCCTGGATGAACAGGGTATCCTACGAGCAGTACTTC	CAWMNRVSYEQYF
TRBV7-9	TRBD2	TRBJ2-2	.	TGTGCCAGCACCAGGCGGGAGGGCGGGGAGCTGTTTTTT	CASTRREGGELFF
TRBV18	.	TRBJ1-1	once	TGTGCCAGCTCACCAAACAGGGAAGCAGCTTTCTTT	CASSPNREAAFF
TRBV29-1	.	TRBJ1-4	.	TGCAGCGTTTCCTCGGGGGGCTACGATGAAAAACTGTTTTTT	CSVSSGGYDEKLFF
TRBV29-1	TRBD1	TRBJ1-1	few	TGCAGCGGCGAAACAGGGGGCGGCACTGAAGCTTTCTTT	CSGETGGGTEAFF
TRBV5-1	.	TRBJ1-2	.	TGCGCCAGCAGCCCCCCGGGGGGTGATAATGGCTACACCTTC	CASSPPGGDNGYTF
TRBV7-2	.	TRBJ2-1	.	TGTGCCAGCAGCTCCCAGGGATCTCACTACAATGAGCAGTTCTTC	CASSSQGSHYNEQFF